The source of this T cell receptor (beta chain) is a study of blood T cell repertoires in COVID-19. Study at large: The United States, Italy and Spain supplied acute and convalescent COVID-19 samples. PBMCs, B-cell-depleted T cells, or T cells provided the cDNA or gDNA that made up the material.

With 3 bases clipped from V and 7 bases from J, the junction kept 5 bases outside the gene matches. The germline V gene encodes CDR1 SGHAT and CDR2 FQNNGV. The CDR3 extends over 13 amino acids. Seattle patient enrollment occurred during active infection, with longitudinal follow-up thereafter. Study processing details: Quantification of nucleated cells was approximated via reference gene primer amplification. Assay: immunoSEQ multiplex PCR; the TCRdb copy retains only in-frame clones and omits some. That table gives V, J and clone size, and the DNA gave D and trimming. The table records some 500,000 clones, approximately 88% of them present only once.

This receptor was obtained from a woman aged 45-65 years with COVID-19, enrolled during active disease. This chain connects TRBV11-2 to TRBJ1-1; 7 positions agree with TRBD1. Sequencing was performed on peripheral blood. This CDR3 is CASSLDTGDEAFF. CDR3 bases: TGTGCCAGCAGCTTGGATACAGGGGATGAAGCTTTCTTT.